The 8 T cell receptor beta chains in this list originate from one sample, sequenced in a study of shared clonotypes between healthy human individuals. Data came from immunoSEQ multiplex PCR; TCRdb stores just in-frame clones and leaves some out. The profile covers approximately 620,000 clones, with 97% appearing a single time and 0.045% to 0.06% taken by the ten largest. The sample was naive CD4+ T cells sorted from blood. Subset defined: CD45RA+ positively selected. Receptor source: a woman between 25 and 40 years old in good health.

This chain links TRBV6-5 with TRBJ2-3; D remains ambiguous. CDR3 length: 14 amino acids. CDR1 MNHEY and CDR2 SVGAGI come from the germline V gene. Deletions cut 5 bases from V and 5 bases from J, with 14 bases between. The CDR3 DNA reads TGTGCCAGCAGTGCCTCCACGTCGATAGATACGCAGTATTTT. Translating gives CASSASTSIDTQYF.

V gene TRBV6-5 combines with J gene TRBJ1-1; 7 bases agree with TRBD1. The CDR3 extends over 13 amino acids. V shed 6 bases and J 3 bases; nucleotides not matched to a gene: 4. CDR1 is MNHEY, CDR2 SVGAGI, per germline. As DNA, the CDR3 is TGTGCCAGCAGACTTACAGGGGACACTGAAGCTTTCTTT. Translation: CASRLTGDTEAFF.

This clone was observed once. The rearrangement joins TRBV27 to TRBJ2-7; TRBD1 matches 9 bases. There are 15 residues in the CDR3. Germline assignment: CDR1 MNHEY and CDR2 SMNVEV (reference sequence). Trimming removed 6 bases from V and 3 bases from J; junction bases left unmatched: 9. The CDR3 region has the DNA TGTGCCAGCAGCTCACAGGGGGCTTTGGGCTACGAGCAGTACTTC. Its translation: CASSSQGALGYEQYF.

The J gene is TRBJ2-2, the V gene TRBV5-5; 7 bases map to TRBD2. The V segment lost 4 bases and the J segment 5 bases; nucleotides outside the gene matches: 8. The CDR3 extends over 15 amino acids. The germline CDR1 and CDR2 sequences are SGHKS and YYEKEE (reference sequence). As DNA, the CDR3 is TGTGCCAGCAGCCCGAAGGCGGGAGAAACCGGGGAGCTGTTTTTT. Translation: CASSPKAGETGELFF.

The rearrangement uses TRBV9 and TRBJ1-1; D gene ambiguous. Germline assignment: CDR1 SGDLS and CDR2 YYNGEE. The CDR3 consists of 13 residues. V shed 0 bases and J shed 1 base, with 4 bases lying between them. CDR3 sequence: CASSVARNTEAFF. CDR3 nucleotides: TGTGCCAGCAGCGTAGCCAGGAACACTGAAGCTTTCTTT. Together with reference TRBV9 and TRBJ1-1, the CDR3 gives the full variable domain: DSGVTQTPKHLITATGQRVTLRCSPRSGDLSVYWYQQSLDQGLQFLIQYYNGEERAKGNILERFSAQQFPDLHSELNLSSLELGDSALYFCASSVARNTEAFFGQGTRLTVV.

V usage is TRBV6-1 and J usage is TRBJ2-1; D is unclear. The CDR3 is 12 residues long. Looked up from germline, CDR1 is MNHNS and CDR2 is SASEGT. The germline V and J ends were trimmed by 5 bases and 9 bases, with 11 bases remaining between them. The CDR3 DNA reads as TGTGCCAGCAGTCGTAGTTTCAGTGAGCAGTTCTTC. This encodes CASSRSFSEQFF.

The chain couples TRBV5-1 to TRBJ2-2; D gene ambiguous. Germline CDR1 SGHRS, CDR2 YFSETQ. Trimming left V 1 base short and J 4 bases short, with 8 bases between. The CDR3 has 14 residues. The CDR3 coding sequence is TGCGCCAGCAGCTTGTTCACCCCCACCGGGGAGCTGTTTTTT. It yields the protein CASSLFTPTGELFF. Complete variable domain (other parts from reference TRBV5-1 and TRBJ2-2): KAGVTQTPRYLIKTRGQQVTLSCSPISGHRSVSWYQQTPGQGLQFLFEYFSETQRNKGNFPGRFSGRQFSNSRSEMNVSTLELGDSALYLCASSLFTPTGELFFGEGSRLTVL.

The chain combines TRBV28 with TRBJ1-2; D is possibly TRBD1 (5 bases). The V end was cut by 2 bases, the J end by 0 bases, with 16 bases between. This CDR3 is 17 amino acids long. Looked up from germline, CDR1 is MDHEN and CDR2 is SYDVKM. The CDR3 DNA reads TGTGCCAGCAGTTTACCGTGGCAGGGATCAACTAACTATGGCTACACCTTC. It translates to CASSLPWQGSTNYGYTF.